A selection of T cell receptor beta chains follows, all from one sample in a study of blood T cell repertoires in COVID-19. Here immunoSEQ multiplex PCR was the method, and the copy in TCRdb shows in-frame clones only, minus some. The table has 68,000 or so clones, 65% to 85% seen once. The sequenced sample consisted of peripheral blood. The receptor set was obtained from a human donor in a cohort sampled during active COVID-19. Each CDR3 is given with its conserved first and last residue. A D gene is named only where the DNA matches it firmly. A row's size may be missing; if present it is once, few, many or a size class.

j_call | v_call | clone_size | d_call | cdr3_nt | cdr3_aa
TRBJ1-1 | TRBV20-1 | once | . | TGCAGTGCTAGTCCCCTACGATTCACTGAAGCTTTCTTT | CSASPLRFTEAFF
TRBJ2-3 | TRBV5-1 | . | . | TGCGCCAGCAGCTTGGGCGTAGGACAGCGCACAGATACGCAGTATTTT | CASSLGVGQRTDTQYF
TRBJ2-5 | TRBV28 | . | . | TGTGCCAGCAGTAGCATTCGAGGCCAAGAGACCCAGTACTTC | CASSSIRGQETQYF
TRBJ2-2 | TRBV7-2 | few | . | TGTGCCAGCAGCTTAGTGCGTTGGAGGGGTACGAACACCGGGGAGCTGTTTTTT | CASSLVRWRGTNTGELFF
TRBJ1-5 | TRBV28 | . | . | TGTGCCAGCAGGGGGCCCAATCAGCCCCAGCATTTT | CASRGPNQPQHF
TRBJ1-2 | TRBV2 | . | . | TGTGCCAGCACCCAGCACAGCAGGGAATTATCTGGCTACACCTTC | CASTQHSRELSGYTF
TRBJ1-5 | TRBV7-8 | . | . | TGTGCCAGCAGCTTACAGGGAATTCAGCCCCAGCATTTT | CASSLQGIQPQHF
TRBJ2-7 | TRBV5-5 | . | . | TGTGCCAGCAGCGACATTGGGTTGGGCTACGAGCAGTACTTC | CASSDIGLGYEQYF
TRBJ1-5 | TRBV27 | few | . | TGTGCCAGCAGTTTATACCAACAGGGTCCAGAAGCCCAGCATTTT | CASSLYQQGPEAQHF
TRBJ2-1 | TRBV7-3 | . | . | TGTGCCAGCAGCTTCGGGGGGCCTGACAATGAGCAGTTCTTC | CASSFGGPDNEQFF
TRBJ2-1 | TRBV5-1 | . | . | TGCGCCAGCAGCCTCGATGGGACACCATACAATGAGCAGTTCTTC | CASSLDGTPYNEQFF